Many counts were recorded for the clone carrying this T cell receptor (beta chain). Researchers took RNA transcripts and amplified the TCR beta CDR3 regions from them. Carried out on the TCR CDR3, a first-round RT-PCR used the HTBI primer set. From the multiplex PCR reads, TCRdb called clonotypes with MiXCR, one entry per CDR3 protein. This table has 250,000 to 400,000 distinct CDR3 sequences, roughly an eighth appearing once. The data were taken from a study of T cells in Graves' hyperthyroidism and ophthalmopathy. This CDR3 spans 14 amino acids. CDR1 is MGHDK and CDR2 is SYGVNS in the germline V gene. V was shortened by 4 bases and J by 7 bases, with 16 bases between the two germline ends.

This receptor was obtained from a woman between 40 and 55 years old with Graves' ophthalmopathy. The sample was blood. V and J are TRBV25-1 and TRBJ1-2; no firm D call. CDR3 protein: CASSGIGMPSGYTF. The CDR3 DNA is TGTGCCAGCAGTGGAATCGGGATGCCCTCTGGCTACACCTTC.